This T cell receptor (beta chain) was profiled in a study of vaccination effects on CD4 cells after COVID-19. Study overall: ViraFEST expansion of antigen-specific CD4+ T cells with viral peptide pools preceded sequencing.

Germline V gene sequence: CDR1 SGHVS, CDR2 FQNEAQ. V shed 5 bases and J shed 1 base, with 15 bases lying between them. The CDR3 has 17 residues. Comments on this clone: The antigen is undetermined.

Profiled with immunoSEQ multiplex PCR; TCRdb holds only in-frame clones, not every one. The sample holds tens of thousands of clones, 68% seen once. Having been cultured for 10 days, the cells underwent CD4+ T cell isolation. The chain combines TRBV7-8 with TRBJ2-6, with D possibly matching TRBD1 (6 bases). Sequences were derived from CD4+ T cells from PBMCs cultured without peptide, sampled before COVID-19 vaccination. The origin of this receptor is a human donor who received a COVID-19 vaccine. CDR3 sequence reads: CASSTPWDISGANVLTF. CDR3 coding DNA: TGTGCCAGCAGCACCCCCTGGGACATTTCTGGGGCCAACGTCCTGACTTTC.